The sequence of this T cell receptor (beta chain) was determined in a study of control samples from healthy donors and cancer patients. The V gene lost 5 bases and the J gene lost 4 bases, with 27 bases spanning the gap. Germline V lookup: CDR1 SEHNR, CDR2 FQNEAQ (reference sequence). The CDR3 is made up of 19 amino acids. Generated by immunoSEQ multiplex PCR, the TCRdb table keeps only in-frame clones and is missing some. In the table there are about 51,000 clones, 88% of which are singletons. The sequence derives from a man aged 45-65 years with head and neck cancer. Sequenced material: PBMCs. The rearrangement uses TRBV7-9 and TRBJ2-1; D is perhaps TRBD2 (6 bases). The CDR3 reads CASSPRRLAPNQKYNEQFF. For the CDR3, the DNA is TGTGCCAGCAGCCCCCGGCGGCTAGCGCCCAATCAAAAATACAATGAGCAGTTCTTC.